Given below is one TCR beta chain in context. The antigen is not known. Using a J-beta primer mix together with a sample-barcoded 5' primer, a second PCR was run for roughly 6 to 12 cycles. TCRdb reanalysed the 5' RACE reads using MiXCR and keeps one entry per CDR3 protein. The sample yields approximately 820,000 distinct CDR3 sequences, around two fifths seen once. The CDR3 sequence is 15 residues long. J gave up 5 bases and V 2 bases, and 8 bases lay outside the gene matches. Germline V gene data show CDR1 as MNHNY and CDR2 as SVGAGI (reference sequence). The entry originates in a study of blood T cells in healthy people across ages. General study findings and limits: Changes in expanded clonotypes were possibly confounded, as the CMV status of donors was unknown. Higher diversity and more naive CD4+ cells were features of long-lived donors, compared to aged donors.

In each sample, at least 6.5 million PBMCs were isolated. The chain is built from TRBV6-6 and TRBJ1-2; 7 bases agree with TRBD1. This receptor was obtained from a man aged 60 to 69 in good health. What was sequenced was blood. DNA for the CDR3: TGTGCCAGCAGTTACGGACAGGATCACGTATATGGCTACACCTTC. Protein sequence: CASSYGQDHVYGYTF.